One TCR beta chain is described in this entry. The sample carries other DNA sequences with the same CDR3. CDR1 and CDR2 (germline): LNHDA, SQIVND (reference sequence). The CDR3 has 14 amino acids. Trimming took 4 bases from V and 2 from J; bases not matched to a gene: 1. The data were obtained in a study of blood T cell repertoires in COVID-19. Across the study: The United States, Italy and Spain provided the acute and convalescent COVID-19 samples.

The authors' processing: Reference gene primer amplification gave estimated nucleated cell counts. TCRdb's table, derived via immunoSEQ multiplex PCR, lists solely in-frame clones and lacks some. V and J calls and clone size are copied from that table; D and trimming were computed from the DNA. The sample consists of 380,000 or so clones, 70% to 90% of them appearing once. The V and J genes are TRBV19 and TRBJ1-2; 10 nucleotides match TRBD1. The specimen sequenced was PBMCs or T cells enriched from blood (not recorded which). This TCR was sampled from a woman aged 25-40 years with acute COVID-19. The CDR3 coding sequence is TGTGCCAGTAGTACGGGACAGGGGAACTATGGCTACACCTTC. It codes for CASSTGQGNYGYTF.